The 21 T cell receptor beta chains presented below share a single source sample, sequenced in a study of cytomegalovirus exposure and HLA in healthy donors. Amplification used 60 Vbeta primers and 13 Jbeta primers. Profiling relied on immunoSEQ multiplex PCR, and the TCRdb table lists in-frame clones only, not all of them. The data contain fewer than 130,000 clones, less than 85% of them singletons. Source material: PBMCs. All receptors derive from a man aged 25-45 years in good health and CMV-seropositive.

This clone showed up just once. The CDR3 bases are TGTGCCATCAAGGACAGGAACAATGAGCAGTTCTTC. Translating it yields CAIKDRNNEQFF. This chain uses TRBV10-3 with TRBJ2-1; TRBD1 matches at 7 bases. CDR1 ENHRY and CDR2 SYGVKD come from the germline V gene. The CDR3 is made up of 12 amino acids. V lost 7 bases, J lost 5 bases, and 2 bases stayed unmatched.

The chain joins TRBV7-8 to TRBJ2-2; 7 nucleotides match TRBD1. CDR3 length equals 17 residues. CDR1 and CDR2 from the germline V gene are SGHVS and FQNEAQ. The junction had 6 bases not matched to a gene; V was cut back by 1 base and J by 1 base. DNA of the CDR3: TGTGCCAGCAGCTTAGGAGCCGGGACAGAGAACACCGGGGAGCTGTTTTTT. It translates to CASSLGAGTENTGELFF.

The table lists this clone with a few counts. V and J are TRBV7-9 and TRBJ2-7; 7 positions match TRBD1. Germline V gives CDR1 SEHNR, CDR2 FQNEAQ (reference sequence). This CDR3 is built from 12 residues. Trimming removed 7 bases from V and 6 bases from J; junction bases left unmatched: 6. The CDR3 spells CASTPTGSEQYF. The CDR3 region has the DNA TGTGCCAGCACTCCGACAGGGTCCGAGCAGTACTTC.

The gene calls are TRBV5-4 and TRBJ2-2, with 10 bases that match TRBD1. The CDR3 is made up of 16 amino acids. J lost 4 bases, V lost 2 bases, and 5 bases had no gene match. Germline V gives CDR1 SGHNT, CDR2 YYREEE (reference sequence). The CDR3: CASSFGQGVSTGELFF. The CDR3 DNA reads TGTGCCAGCAGCTTCGGACAGGGGGTTTCCACCGGGGAGCTGTTTTTT.

The J gene is TRBJ1-2, the V gene TRBV7-3; 7 positions match TRBD1. Germline V lookup: CDR1 SGHTA, CDR2 FQGTGA. J gave up 8 bases and V 5 bases, and 5 bases lay outside the gene matches. This CDR3 is built from 12 residues. In DNA, the CDR3 is TGTGCCAGCAGCACAACAGGGGTCGGCTACACCTTC. It encodes CASSTTGVGYTF.

The chain is built from TRBV25-1 and TRBJ1-5, with D perhaps matching TRBD1 (5 bases). The ends were cut back, 6 bases at V and 1 base at J, with 10 bases in the middle. Germline assignment: CDR1 MGHDK and CDR2 SYGVNS. The CDR3 consists of 14 residues. In nucleotides, the CDR3 is TGTGCCAGCAGAGGGGCAGGGAGCAATCAGCCCCAGCATTTT. Its protein is CASRGAGSNQPQHF.

This chain links TRBV2 with TRBJ2-2, with 8 positions matching TRBD1. The CDR3 extends over 15 amino acids. Germline CDR1 SNHLY, CDR2 FYNNEI. Unmatched junction bases numbered 7, after V lost 7 bases and J lost 3 bases. The CDR3 DNA reads as TGTGCCAGCACCCCGGGACAGGCTTACACCGGGGAGCTGTTTTTT. The encoded protein is CASTPGQAYTGELFF.

This clone showed up just a few times. This chain links TRBV9 with TRBJ2-7, with D possibly matching TRBD1 (5 bases). Trimming pared 5 bases from V and 0 bases from J, leaving 15 bases between. Per the germline V gene, CDR1 is SGDLS and CDR2 is YYNGEE. The CDR3 is made up of 15 amino acids. The CDR3 loop reads CASSLDSDSSYEQYF. DNA for the CDR3: TGTGCCAGCAGTTTAGACAGCGATAGCTCCTACGAGCAGTACTTC.

The chain uses TRBV4-3 and TRBJ2-7, with 7 bases lining up with TRBD1. With V trimmed by 0 bases and J by 0 bases, 2 bases remained unmatched. Germline V gives CDR1 LGHNA, CDR2 YSLEER. The CDR3 contains 15 residues. The CDR3 nucleotides are TGCGCCAGCAGCCAAGAGTACAGGGGCTCCTACGAGCAGTACTTC. Its protein product is CASSQEYRGSYEQYF.

This chain uses TRBV6-4 with TRBJ1-2, with TRBD1 identical over 7 bases. Germline V lookup: CDR1 MRHNA, CDR2 SNTAGT. This CDR3 spans 13 amino acids. The V and J ends lost 5 bases and 4 bases, in that order; junction bases with no gene match: 4. The CDR3 region has the DNA TGTGCCAGCAGTCCAGGGGGGCTCTATGGCTACACCTTC. Translating gives CASSPGGLYGYTF.

The chain has TRBV11-2 and TRBJ2-7; D gene unclear. CDR3 length: 13 amino acids. The V and J ends lost 1 base and 3 bases respectively, with 7 bases between them. Germline assignment: CDR1 SGHAT and CDR2 FQNNGV. The CDR3 coding sequence is TGTGCCAGCAGCTTAGGCAACAGCTACGAGCAGTACTTC. It codes for CASSLGNSYEQYF. Full variable domain (outside the CDR3, taken from reference TRBV11-2 and TRBJ2-7): EAGVAQSPRYKIIEKRQSVAFWCNPISGHATLYWYQQILGQGPKLLIQFQNNGVVDDSQLPKDRFSAERLKGVDSTLKIQPAKLEDSAVYLCASSLGNSYEQYFGPGTRLTVT.

The chain carries TRBV6-5 and TRBJ2-1; 7 bases match TRBD2. The CDR3 covers 15 residues. CDR1 MNHEY and CDR2 SVGAGI come from the germline V gene. J gave up 2 bases and V 6 bases, and 7 bases lay outside the gene matches. CDR3 amino acids: CASRNGGIPYNEQFF. The DNA for the CDR3 is TGTGCCAGCAGAAACGGGGGGATACCCTACAATGAGCAGTTCTTC.

As regards this clone: Germline is not matched at one junction end, which may reflect a read error. The chain recombines TRBV7-9 with TRBJ1-2; tentative D call: TRBD1 (6 bases). There are 18 residues in the CDR3. Looked up from germline, CDR1 is SEHNR and CDR2 is FQNEAQ (reference sequence). Here the CDR3 DNA reads TGTTCCAGCAGCCTGGAGGGGGGGGGAGTCGGTGTCCGCTTCGGCTACACCTTC. Its translation: CSSSLEGGGVGVRFGYTF.

The CDR3 DNA is TGTGCCAGCAGCGTAGCGGCTAGCGATTCCTACGAGCAGTACTTC. This translates into CASSVAASDSYEQYF. This rearrangement joins TRBV9 to TRBJ2-7; D possibly corresponds to TRBD2 (6 bases). The CDR3 consists of 15 residues. Deletions cut 0 bases from V and 1 base from J, with 11 bases between. Germline lookup yields CDR1 SGDLS and CDR2 YYNGEE.

This sequence joins TRBV13 and TRBJ2-7; the D is unclear. V lost 3 bases and J 3 bases, leaving 12 bases between the germline ends. This CDR3 is built from 14 residues. CDR1 and CDR2 from the germline V gene are PRHDT and FYEKMQ (reference sequence). CDR3 sequence (DNA): TGTGCCAGCAGCTTGACGCCAGCGAGCTACGAGCAGTACTTC. Translation: CASSLTPASYEQYF.

This clone turned up a few times. The chain employs TRBV28 and TRBJ2-2; the D is unclear. The V end lost 6 bases, the J end lost 2 bases, and 7 bases lay between the germline ends. CDR1 and CDR2 from the germline V gene are MDHEN and SYDVKM. This CDR3 is 13 amino acids long. CDR3 amino acids: CASRGFNTGELFF. In nucleotides, the CDR3 is TGTGCCAGCAGGGGCTTCAACACCGGGGAGCTGTTTTTT.

This chain connects TRBV27 to TRBJ2-1, with TRBD1 identical over 7 bases. V shed 6 bases and J 4 bases; nucleotides not matched to a gene: 6. CDR3 length: 14 amino acids. Germline assignment: CDR1 MNHEY and CDR2 SMNVEV (reference sequence). The CDR3 coding sequence is TGTGCCAGCAGCCGACAGGGTAAATACAATGAGCAGTTCTTC. Amino acids: CASSRQGKYNEQFF.

V gene TRBV13 combines with J gene TRBJ1-1, with a weak D call TRBD1 (5 bases). The CDR3 covers 14 residues. The V end lost 4 bases, the J end lost 1 base, and 10 bases lay between the germline ends. The germline CDR1 and CDR2 sequences are PRHDT and FYEKMQ (reference sequence). The CDR3 reads CASSSVDRNTEAFF. The CDR3 bases are TGTGCCAGCAGCTCTGTCGACAGGAACACTGAAGCTTTCTTT.

The genes are TRBV11-3 and TRBJ2-3, with D tentatively TRBD1 (5 bases). The CDR3 totals 14 residues. Per the germline V gene, CDR1 is SGHNT and CDR2 is YENEEA. Trimming pared 1 base from V and 0 bases from J, leaving 5 bases between. Here the CDR3 reads CASSLGGSTDTQYF. The CDR3 DNA sequence: TGTGCCAGCAGCTTAGGGGGCAGCACAGATACGCAGTATTTT.

The rearrangement joins TRBV11-2 to TRBJ2-1, with a possible D match to TRBD2 (6 bases). The V and J ends lost 5 bases and 0 bases respectively, with 11 bases between them. The CDR3 is made up of 15 amino acids. Germline loops: CDR1 SGHAT, CDR2 FQNNGV. As DNA, the CDR3 is TGTGCCAGCAGCGGGGGGTTTAGCTCCTACAATGAGCAGTTCTTC. It encodes CASSGGFSSYNEQFF.

The J gene is TRBJ2-6, the V gene TRBV5-1; tentative D call: TRBD2 (6 bases). The CDR3 is made up of 15 amino acids. Trimming stripped 2 bases from V and 0 bases from J, with 6 bases between. Germline CDR1 SGHRS, CDR2 YFSETQ. CDR3 sequence (DNA): TGCGCCAGCAGCTTCGGGAGCTCTGGGGCCAACGTCCTGACTTTC. Amino acid sequence: CASSFGSSGANVLTF.